The 10 T cell receptor beta chains below all came from one sample that was sequenced in a study of graft-versus-host responses after intestinal transplantation (dated by TCRdb to about 2021). These receptors are not linked to any known antigen. The time point label for this specimen denotes: cells obtained before transplantation from donor or recipient. Libraries came from the immunoSEQ multiplex PCR assay. As stored in TCRdb, this immuneACCESS dataset retains in-frame rearrangements with V and J assigned. A fraction of the clones does not appear; measured against another copy, unresolved V genes explain less than half of the discrepancy, and the remainder lacks a known reason. The sample table lists 96,000 or so clones, more than 85% of them with a count of one. The top ten hold 0.15% to 0.2% of the sample. This material consisted of unstimulated CD4+ T cells sorted from spleen or lymph node cells, taken before intestinal transplant. These receptors were taken from a human donor who received an intestinal transplant.

The CDR3 loop is CASSQEGLAASYEQYF. CDR3 sequence (DNA): TGCGCCAGCAGCCAAGAAGGGCTAGCGGCATCCTACGAGCAGTACTTC. This chain uses TRBV4-1 with TRBJ2-7; 7 positions agree with TRBD2. In germline, CDR1 is MGHRA, CDR2 YSYEKL. The CDR3 length is 16 residues. Losses at the gene ends were 0 bases for V and 1 base for J; bases not matched to a gene: 6.

This clone appeared a single time. The CDR3 loop is CASSRGLAETQYF. The DNA of the CDR3 is TGTGCCAGCAGCCGGGGACTAGCGGAGACCCAGTACTTC. The rearrangement joins TRBV7-2 to TRBJ2-5; 10 bases map to TRBD2. The germline V gene has CDR1 SGHTA and CDR2 FQGNSA. The CDR3 runs 13 residues. V was pared by 5 bases and J by 5 bases, with 2 bases of the junction left unmatched.

With regard to this clone: The same CDR3 is also encoded by other DNA sequences in this sample. The rearrangement joins TRBV19 to TRBJ2-1, with a weak D call TRBD2 (6 bases). Germline CDR1 LNHDA, CDR2 SQIVND (reference sequence). CDR3 length: 18 amino acids. V was shortened by 5 bases and J by 0 bases, with 20 bases between the two germline ends. CDR3 sequence (DNA): TGTGCCAGTAGTCTCAGACTGGCGGGGACGAGCTCCTACAATGAGCAGTTCTTC. It codes for CASSLRLAGTSSYNEQFF.

The chain carries TRBV6-4 and TRBJ1-4, with 8 positions matching TRBD1. Germline values: CDR1 MRHNA, CDR2 SNTAGT. Unmatched junction bases numbered 4, after V lost 3 bases and J lost 7 bases. The CDR3 loop spans 14 amino acids. The CDR3 protein is CASSEAGGCEKLFF. The CDR3 DNA reads TGTGCCAGCAGTGAGGCAGGGGGCTGTGAAAAACTGTTTTTT.

This chain links TRBV5-1 with TRBJ2-7, with 11 bases identical to TRBD2. The V gene's germline CDR1 is SGHRS and CDR2 YFSETQ. This CDR3 spans 15 amino acids. The trim removed 4 bases at V and 2 bases at J, leaving 5 bases unmatched. The CDR3 loop reads CASSRLTSGAYEQYF. In DNA, the CDR3 is TGCGCCAGCAGCCGACTGACTAGCGGGGCCTACGAGCAGTACTTC.

This chain uses TRBV5-6 with TRBJ2-5; 7 nucleotides match TRBD1. The germline CDR1 and CDR2 sequences are SGHDT and YYEEEE. CDR3 length: 19 amino acids. With V trimmed by 1 base and J by 5 bases, 20 bases remained unmatched. The CDR3 spells CASSLFHSGYRGLLETQYF. CDR3 DNA sequence: TGTGCCAGCAGCTTGTTTCACTCGGGTTATAGGGGGCTATTGGAGACCCAGTACTTC.

The gene calls are TRBV6-6 and TRBJ2-5, with TRBD2 identical over 9 bases. With the DNA end fitting TRBJ2-7 better, the J assignment may be wrong. The CDR3 is made up of 16 amino acids. Germline V gene sequence: CDR1 MNHNY, CDR2 SVGAGI (reference sequence). The CDR3 sequence: CASTISAGGVHYEQYF. The CDR3 DNA sequence: TGTGCCAGCACTATTAGCGCGGGAGGGGTCCACTACGAGCAGTACTTC.

The chain uses TRBV5-4 and TRBJ2-1; perhaps TRBD1 as D (5 bases). CDR3 length equals 14 residues. Trimming left V 3 bases short and J 2 bases short, with 9 bases between. Germline lookup yields CDR1 SGHNT and CDR2 YYREEE (reference sequence). The CDR3 sequence: CASSSDSTYNEQFF. In DNA, the CDR3 is TGTGCCAGCAGCTCCGACAGTACCTACAATGAGCAGTTCTTC.

V usage is TRBV2 and J usage is TRBJ2-5; weak D call: TRBD2 (6 bases). Trimming left V 5 bases short and J 5 bases short, with 18 bases between. Germline loops: CDR1 SNHLY, CDR2 FYNNEI. The CDR3 runs to 15 residues. This CDR3 reads CASSTNRRAGETQYF. The CDR3 region has the DNA TGTGCCAGCAGTACAAACCGGAGGGCCGGGGAGACCCAGTACTTC.

The gene calls are TRBV9 and TRBJ1-3; TRBD1 agrees at 10 bases. Germline values: CDR1 SGDLS, CDR2 YYNGEE. Trimming at V came to 4 bases and at J to 3 bases, leaving 7 bases not matched to a gene. CDR3 length equals 16 residues. CDR3 sequence: CASSPRTGGFGNTIYF. The CDR3 DNA follows: TGTGCCAGCAGCCCCCGGACAGGGGGTTTTGGAAACACCATATATTTT.